Sequencing of this T cell receptor (beta chain) was carried out in a study of breast tumors, draining lymph nodes, adjacent tissues (dated by TCRdb to 2016 to 2017). Concerning the study at large: The study compared TCR beta repertoires across tumor, adjacent nontumor tissue and axillary lymph nodes from breast cancer patients. The study was designed to assess the relationships and possible T-cell exchange between tumor, surrounding tissue and draining lymph node repertoires in human breast cancer.

In its sample, this clonotype was seen many times. The specificity of this receptor is unknown. No quality values exist for individual bases; no much larger clone is one base distant. On the study overall, not on this receptor specifically: T-cell repertoire diversity in tumors was found to be lower than in lymph nodes but higher than in nontumor tissue, and preferential V and J gene usage was observed. The conclusion that tumor T cells originate in lymph nodes was presented as consistent with a hypothesis rather than as directly demonstrated. The data were considered consistent with most tumor T cells being derived from the lymph node and subsequently expanding within tumor tissue. Tumor and nontumor tissue repertoires were found to be significantly more similar in luminal-like than in basal-like breast cancer.

The run used an Illumina HiSeq 2000. Multiplex PCR amplification was used to build the TCR beta chain libraries. High-throughput sequencing was used to analyze the amplified TCR beta chain products. The public reads were reanalyzed by TCRdb: fastp trimming at Q25, MiXCR alignment, in-frame beta chains only. Entries that share a CDR3 protein sequence are merged under the most common genes and DNA. The sample profile shows about 180,000 distinct CDR3 sequences; about 33% of them were found once. 4.3% of the sample rests with the top ten. The lymph node samples were taken from the axillary draining lymph nodes of breast cancer patients. The CDR3 runs 16 amino acids, cysteine and phenylalanine included. Just CDR3 DNA is preserved here, 48 bases in frame from base 1. Germline trimming: 5 bases from V, 3 bases from J; junction bases outside gene matches: 6. The germline V gene gives CDR1 as SGHAT and CDR2 as FQNNGV.

The rearrangement combines TRBV11-2 with TRBJ2-3; TRBD2 matches 12 bases in the middle. The receptor was isolated from a female donor with breast cancer. Some clones in this sample may be carry-over from other donors' samples. Material: axillary lymph node tissue. The CDR3 corresponds to CASSPSGGGWTDTQYF. The DNA is TGTGCCAGCAGCCCTAGCGGGGGGGGGTGGACAGATACGCAGTATTTT.